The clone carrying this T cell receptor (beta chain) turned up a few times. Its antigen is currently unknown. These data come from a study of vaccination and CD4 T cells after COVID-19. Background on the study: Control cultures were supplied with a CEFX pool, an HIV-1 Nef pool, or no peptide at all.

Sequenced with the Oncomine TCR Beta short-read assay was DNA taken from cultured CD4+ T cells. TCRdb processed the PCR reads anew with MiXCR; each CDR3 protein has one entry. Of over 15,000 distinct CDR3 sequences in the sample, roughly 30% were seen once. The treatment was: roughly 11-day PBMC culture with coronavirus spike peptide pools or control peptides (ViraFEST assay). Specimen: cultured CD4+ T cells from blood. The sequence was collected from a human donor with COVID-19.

CDR3 sequence: CASTNFGTRYGYTF. The CDR3 bases are TGTGCCAGCACTAACTTTGGGACACGCTATGGCTACACCTTC. This rearrangement joins TRBV2 to TRBJ1-2, with D possibly being TRBD1 (6 bases). V dropped 7 bases and J dropped 4 bases, with 16 bases sitting between them. The CDR3 has 14 residues. Per germline, CDR1 SNHLY and CDR2 FYNNEI.